The 28 T cell receptor beta chains in this list originate from one sample, sequenced in a study of a mutant IDH1 vaccine in newly diagnosed glioma (dated by TCRdb to the early 2020s). The library came from the immunoSEQ multiplex PCR assay. Sourced from immuneACCESS, this table was stored by TCRdb with only in-frame sequences that have V and J called. A share of the clones is absent; for the studies checked, an unresolved V gene accounts for under half, and the remainder has no known explanation. The table for this sample lists some 30,000 clones; more than 70% of them were counted only once. The ten largest clones take up around 18% of the sample. Interpreted using the paper, the time point label stands for: week 5, during vaccination. Each vaccine dose was 300 ug of a 20-mer mutant IDH1 peptide in Montanide, given subcutaneously with topical imiquimod. No antigen has been assigned to these receptors.

The sample here was PBMCs, taken from a glioma patient whose treatment included an IDH1 peptide vaccine. Receptors originate from a young man with glioma.

V usage is TRBV5-6 and J usage is TRBJ1-2; 7 bases align to TRBD1. The CDR3 has 13 amino acids. The J segment lost 3 bases and the V segment lost 4 bases, leaving 3 bases of the junction unmatched. CDR1 is SGHDT, CDR2 YYEEEE, per germline. The CDR3 nucleotides read TGTGCCAGCAGCAGGGACAGATACTATGGCTACACCTTC. It encodes CASSRDRYYGYTF.

The genes are TRBV27 and TRBJ1-3; D remains unclear. V was pared by 8 bases and J by 4 bases, with 12 bases between. The length of the CDR3 is 13 residues. Germline V gene lookup returns CDR1 MNHEY and CDR2 SMNVEV (reference sequence). CDR3 DNA sequence: TGTGCCAGCGGTCCCCGGGCGGGAAACACCATATATTTT. This translates into CASGPRAGNTIYF.

V and J are TRBV4-2 and TRBJ1-5; D ambiguous. CDR1 and CDR2 (germline): LGHNA, YNFKEQ. The CDR3 sequence is 13 residues long. Trimming removed 0 bases at V and 6 bases at J, with 6 bases between. The CDR3 region has the DNA TGTGCCAGCAGCCAAGAGACGGGTCAGCCCCAGCATTTT. Protein product: CASSQETGQPQHF.

V and J are TRBV27 and TRBJ1-2, with 11 bases aligning to TRBD1. J was trimmed by 5 bases and V by 6 bases; bases with no gene match: 8. This CDR3 has 15 amino acids. Germline V gives CDR1 MNHEY, CDR2 SMNVEV (reference sequence). Here the CDR3 reads CASRWTGGGGYGYTF. CDR3 DNA: TGTGCCAGCAGATGGACAGGGGGCGGAGGGTATGGCTACACCTTC.

The rearrangement joins TRBV29-1 to TRBJ2-2; D may correspond to TRBD1 or TRBD2 (6 bases each). Germline V CDR1 and CDR2: SQVTM, ANQGSEA. This CDR3 is built from 12 residues. V was trimmed by 4 bases and J by 5 bases, leaving 8 bases between them. This CDR3 is CSVGGGTGELFF. The DNA for the CDR3 is TGCAGCGTTGGAGGGGGGACCGGGGAGCTGTTTTTT.

This clone came up a few times. The chain joins TRBV5-1 to TRBJ2-1; 8 bases match TRBD2. CDR3 size: 15 residues. Germline V gene data show CDR1 as SGHRS and CDR2 as YFSETQ. V lost 7 bases and J lost 5; bases outside the gene matches: 11. CDR3 nucleotide sequence: TGCGCCAGCGCCACCGGGGGGGCCCCGCACAATGAGCAGTTCTTC. It specifies CASATGGAPHNEQFF.

The chain joins TRBV7-9 to TRBJ2-3; 8 nucleotides align to TRBD1. The V and J ends lost 0 bases and 2 bases, in that order; junction bases with no gene match: 4. This CDR3 is built from 16 residues. The germline V gene has CDR1 SEHNR and CDR2 FQNEAQ (reference sequence). Here the CDR3 reads CASSLARTGNTDTQYF. The CDR3 DNA follows: TGTGCCAGCAGCTTAGCCCGGACAGGGAACACAGATACGCAGTATTTT.

V and J are TRBV6-5 and TRBJ1-3; the D is unclear. Germline V gives CDR1 MNHEY, CDR2 SVGAGI. The CDR3 sequence is 12 residues long. The V gene lost 5 bases and the J gene lost 7 bases, with 9 bases spanning the gap. This chain's CDR3 is CASSPGSNTIYF. Here the CDR3 DNA reads TGTGCCAGCAGTCCGGGGTCTAACACCATATATTTT.

The chain recombines TRBV30 with TRBJ1-5; no reliable D call. Looked up from germline, CDR1 is GTSNPN and CDR2 is SVGIG (reference sequence). The CDR3 is 15 residues long. Between the trimmed V and J ends, which lost 1 base and 2 bases, there was a span of 12 bases. This chain's CDR3 is CAWSEGVIGNQPQHF. The CDR3 DNA is TGTGCCTGGAGTGAAGGTGTTATAGGCAATCAGCCCCAGCATTTT.

In its sample, this clone was seen a few times. This chain joins TRBV30 and TRBJ2-1; D is ambiguous. Trimming removed 3 bases at V and 10 bases at J, with 16 bases between. Germline-derived CDR1 and CDR2 are GTSNPN and SVGIG (reference sequence). The CDR3 loop spans 13 amino acids. The CDR3 reads CAWRARRSPEQFF. In nucleotides, the CDR3 is TGTGCCTGGAGAGCAAGGCGTTCTCCAGAGCAGTTCTTC.

This chain joins TRBV6-5 and TRBJ1-2, with D maybe TRBD1 (5 bases). CDR1 is MNHEY, CDR2 SVGAGI, per germline. V shed 7 bases and J shed 7 bases, with 19 bases lying between them. The CDR3 is made up of 14 amino acids. The CDR3: CASNAGGLEGGYTF. The CDR3 coding sequence is TGTGCCAGCAATGCGGGGGGGTTGGAGGGTGGCTACACCTTC.

CDR3 sequence: CASNVDSLNTEAFF. The CDR3, as DNA: TGTGCCAGCAATGTCGACAGTCTGAACACTGAAGCTTTCTTT. This chain joins TRBV19 and TRBJ1-1; possibly TRBD1 for D (5 bases). V lost 9 bases and J lost 0, with 14 bases in between. The length of the CDR3 is 14 residues. CDR1 is LNHDA and CDR2 is SQIVND in the germline V gene (reference sequence). The full variable domain, with the rest looked up from reference TRBV19 and TRBJ1-1, is DGGITQSPKYLFRKEGQNVTLSCEQNLNHDAMYWYRQDPGQGLRLIYYSQIVNDFQKGDIAEGYSVSREKKESFPLTVTSAQKNPTAFYLCASNVDSLNTEAFFGQGTRLTVV.

As DNA, the CDR3 is TGTGCCAGCAGCCAAGCGGACTCCTCTTACAATGAGCAGTTCTTC. Translation gives CASSQADSSYNEQFF. The chain is built from TRBV14 and TRBJ2-1, with D perhaps matching TRBD2 (5 bases). The CDR3 sequence is 15 residues long. Deletions cut 1 base from V and 4 bases from J, with 11 bases between. Germline assignment: CDR1 SGHDN and CDR2 FVKESK.

V is TRBV5-6 and J is TRBJ1-1; D possibly corresponds to TRBD1 (5 bases). The germline V and J ends were trimmed by 4 bases and 1 base, with 14 bases remaining between them. Germline lookup yields CDR1 SGHDT and CDR2 YYEEEE. The CDR3 covers 15 residues. This chain's CDR3 is CASSPPGAGNTEAFF. The CDR3 DNA is TGTGCCAGCAGCCCCCCTGGGGCCGGGAACACTGAAGCTTTCTTT.

This sequence joins TRBV6-6 and TRBJ2-7, with unresolved D. Germline lookup yields CDR1 MNHNY and CDR2 SVGAGI (reference sequence). The length of the CDR3 is 11 residues. The ends were cut back, 7 bases at V and 3 bases at J, with 7 bases in the middle. CDR3 residues: CASTSGYEQYF. The CDR3 bases are TGTGCCAGCACCTCGGGCTACGAGCAGTACTTC.

The chain has TRBV27 and TRBJ2-7, with TRBD1 identical over 7 bases. This CDR3 has 13 amino acids. The V and J ends lost 6 bases and 4 bases, in that order; junction bases with no gene match: 6. Germline loops: CDR1 MNHEY, CDR2 SMNVEV (reference sequence). CDR3 in DNA: TGTGCCAGCAGCTACAGGGGCCCTTACGAGCAGTACTTC. Residues: CASSYRGPYEQYF.

This sequence joins TRBV6-4 and TRBJ2-1; 12 nucleotides line up with TRBD2. The CDR3 covers 15 residues. J lost 6 bases, V lost 0 bases, and 0 bases had no gene match. The germline V gene encodes CDR1 MRHNA and CDR2 SNTAGT. CDR3 amino acids: CASSDSTSGSNEQFF. CDR3 coding DNA: TGTGCCAGCAGTGACTCGACTAGCGGGAGCAATGAGCAGTTCTTC.

This chain joins TRBV2 and TRBJ1-5; D call uncertain. The CDR3 is 13 residues long. V was trimmed by 7 bases and J by 4 bases, leaving 11 bases between them. The germline gives CDR1 SNHLY, CDR2 FYNNEI. The CDR3 region has the DNA TGTGCCAGCAATAACCGGGGAAATCAGCCCCAGCATTTT. Translation: CASNNRGNQPQHF.

The chain joins TRBV7-2 to TRBJ2-7, with TRBD1 identical over 8 bases. The CDR3 totals 15 residues. CDR1 SGHTA and CDR2 FQGNSA come from the germline V gene. Trimming cost V 3 bases and J 2 bases; bases outside gene matches: 6. The CDR3 sequence is CASSFMSTGAYEQYF. In nucleotides, the CDR3 is TGTGCCAGCAGCTTCATGTCGACAGGGGCCTACGAGCAGTACTTC. Drawing the rest from reference TRBV7-2 and TRBJ2-7, the complete variable domain is GAGVSQSPSNKVTEKGKDVELRCDPISGHTALYWYRQSLGQGLEFLIYFQGNSAPDKSGLPSDRFSAERTGGSVSTLTIQRTQQEDSAVYLCASSFMSTGAYEQYFGPGTRLTVT.

The rearrangement links TRBV19 to TRBJ1-1, with 8 bases aligning to TRBD1. The germline gives CDR1 LNHDA, CDR2 SQIVND (reference sequence). The CDR3 loop spans 10 amino acids. Trimming removed 8 bases from V and 9 bases from J; junction bases left unmatched: 2. As DNA, the CDR3 is TGTGCCAGTGGGGACAGGAAAGCTTTCTTT. It translates to CASGDRKAFF.

This chain connects TRBV28 to TRBJ1-5, with 7 nucleotides matching TRBD1. CDR1 and CDR2 (germline): MDHEN, SYDVKM. The CDR3 runs 16 residues. The J segment lost 2 bases and the V segment lost 3 bases, leaving 7 bases of the junction unmatched. This CDR3 reads CASSFRPQGGNQPQHF. The CDR3 DNA reads TGTGCCAGCAGTTTCCGTCCCCAGGGGGGCAATCAGCCCCAGCATTTT.

This clone was observed once. The gene calls are TRBV27 and TRBJ2-7; maybe TRBD2 (6 bases). V shed 6 bases and J shed 0 bases, with 9 bases lying between them. Per germline, CDR1 MNHEY and CDR2 SMNVEV (reference sequence). This CDR3 comprises 13 residues. The DNA of the CDR3 is TGTGCCAGCAGCCCCGGGAGCTCCTACGAGCAGTACTTC. It codes for CASSPGSSYEQYF.

The rearrangement uses TRBV29-1 and TRBJ2-1, with D maybe TRBD1 (6 bases). V was shortened by 6 bases and J by 1 base, with 16 bases between the two germline ends. The CDR3 loop spans 15 amino acids. CDR1 is SQVTM, CDR2 ANQGSEA, per germline. The CDR3 DNA reads TGCAGCGTGGACGTCCTAGGACAGTCCTACAATGAGCAGTTCTTC. Translated: CSVDVLGQSYNEQFF.

This chain links TRBV4-2 with TRBJ2-1; possibly TRBD2 for D (5 bases). Trimming took 0 bases from V and 7 from J, leaving 16 bases between them. The germline V gene has CDR1 LGHNA and CDR2 YNFKEQ. The CDR3 length is 16 residues. This CDR3 is CASSQDGSARGNEQFF. The DNA of the CDR3 is TGTGCCAGCAGCCAAGATGGGAGCGCTCGCGGGAATGAGCAGTTCTTC.

This rearrangement joins TRBV19 to TRBJ1-5; 8 bases match TRBD1. The trim removed 5 bases at V and 5 bases at J, leaving 5 bases unmatched. The germline V gene has CDR1 LNHDA and CDR2 SQIVND (reference sequence). This CDR3 region has 14 residues. CDR3 loop: CASSPGQGHQPQHF. The CDR3 coding sequence is TGTGCCAGTAGTCCTGGACAGGGTCATCAGCCCCAGCATTTT.

The genes are TRBV30 and TRBJ1-1, with D unresolved. Trimming removed 4 bases at V and 1 base at J, with 10 bases between. There are 13 residues in the CDR3. Germline CDR1 reads GTSNPN; CDR2 reads SVGIG (reference sequence). CDR3 loop: CAWTDHRNTEAFF. Written as DNA, the CDR3 is TGTGCCTGGACGGACCATCGGAACACTGAAGCTTTCTTT. Looking up the rest from reference TRBV30 and TRBJ1-1 gives the full variable domain: SQTIHQWPATLVQPVGSPLSLECTVEGTSNPNLYWYRQAAGRGLQLLFYSVGIGQISSEVPQNLSASRPQDRQFILSSKKLLLSDSGFYLCAWTDHRNTEAFFGQGTRLTVV.

The chain couples TRBV6-6 to TRBJ2-3; 12 bases map to TRBD2. The CDR3 is 16 residues long. J gave up 5 bases and V 10 bases, and 13 bases lay outside the gene matches. From germline, CDR1 is MNHNY and CDR2 SVGAGI (reference sequence). The DNA of the CDR3 is TGTGCCACCCAGACTCACGAGACTAGCGGGAGAGATACGCAGTATTTT. Amino acids: CATQTHETSGRDTQYF.

This chain connects TRBV10-3 to TRBJ2-1; D is ambiguous. Trimming took 3 bases from V and 3 from J, leaving 0 bases between them. This CDR3 contains 11 residues. CDR1 is ENHRY and CDR2 is SYGVKD in the germline V gene. CDR3 residues: CAISDYNEQFF. CDR3 nucleotides: TGTGCCATCAGTGACTACAATGAGCAGTTCTTC.